This T cell receptor (beta chain) emerged from a study of CD8+CD57+ T cells in acquired aplastic anemia. Turning to the study itself: Average DNA yield from sorted CD4+ and CD8+ cells was about 2.9 ug. For CD4+ cells, healthy donors had an average of approximately 9.8 million reads.

Germline CDR1 reads ENHRY; CDR2 reads SYGVKD. There are 14 residues in the CDR3. The junction had 5 bases not matched to a gene; V was cut back by 3 bases and J by 8 bases. Whole-study findings and limits: Found in both controls and patients were almost 30 CD8+ CDR3 sequences. Simpson's diversity of CD8+ cells was not significantly different in patients compared with controls.

This clonotype was detected many times. Its target is unknown. Researchers used genomic DNA as the template to profile TCR beta VDJ and CDR3. Via MiXCR, TCRdb re-called the reads, giving one row per CDR3 protein. The table records some 190,000 distinct CDR3 sequences, around half of them present only once. Source material: sorted CD4+, CD8+, or CD8+CD57+ T cells (not recorded which) from PBMCs. The chain carries TRBV10-3 and TRBJ1-4; 8 bases line up with TRBD1. This receptor was identified in a human donor in good health. CDR3 coding DNA: TGTGCCATCAGTGATCAACAGGGGGACGAAAAACTGTTTTTT. This gives the protein CAISDQQGDEKLFF.